The source of this T cell receptor (beta chain) is a study of T cell responses to AZD1222 COVID-19 vaccine. The CDR3 is 13 residues long. From germline, CDR1 is SGHRS and CDR2 YFSETQ. With V trimmed by 2 bases and J by 6 bases, 3 bases remained unmatched. A word on this clone: The antigen is unknown.

Libraries were prepared by immunoSEQ multiplex PCR; TCRdb keeps only in-frame clonotypes and omits some of them. Here the sample spans more than 95,000 clones, about 89% being singletons. Whole-study results and caveats: Just 5 to 7 AZD1222 recipients were seropositive at baseline. With dominance at 160-218 and 743-854, vaccine-associated CD4 TCRs spanned spike. Targets within unmutated variant regions were reportedly found for nearly half of spike-specific TCRs.

The sequence was collected from an adult who received the MenACWY meningococcal vaccine as a control. Here the sequenced sample was peripheral blood, taken 28 days after the second dose of the MenACWY control vaccine. The chain couples TRBV5-1 to TRBJ1-2, with 8 bases identical to TRBD1. CDR3 bases: TGCGCCAGCAGCTTTCAGGGGGCAGATGGCTACACCTTC. Encoded protein: CASSFQGADGYTF.